The TCR beta chain described here comes from a study of blood T cell repertoires in COVID-19. As for the study in general: Sources were T cells, B-cell-depleted T cells, or PBMCs; the material itself was cDNA or gDNA.

Original handling: The assay estimated nucleated cells by amplifying reference gene primers. Only in-frame clones appear in the TCRdb table, and some are missing; sequencing was by immunoSEQ multiplex PCR. V, J and clone size were drawn from that table, and D and trimming were deduced from the DNA. Among 250,000 to 300,000 clones listed, 70% to 90% were seen once. CDR1 is LGHDT and CDR2 is YNNKEL in the germline V gene (reference sequence). This CDR3 has 13 residues. Trimming shortened V by 1 base and J by 6 bases, and 9 bases separated the two germline ends. The clonotype originates from a young man with active or convalescent COVID-19. V gene TRBV3-1 (or the pseudogene TRBV3-2) combines with J gene TRBJ1-2; D ambiguous. The sequencing input was peripheral blood. CDR3 residues: CASSQGGSDGYTF. The CDR3 nucleotides read TGTGCCAGCAGCCAAGGAGGGTCAGATGGCTACACCTTC.